The 15 T cell receptor beta chains given below trace back to one sample, sequenced in a study of T cell repertoires in cytomegalovirus infection. TCRdb reprocessed the reads via MiXCR and lists one record per CDR3 protein. There are about 310,000 distinct CDR3 sequences in the sample; roughly 15% occur only once, and 12% lies in the top ten. Material: PBMCs. These receptors all come from a human donor in good health (CMV status not recorded). Some clones in this sample may be carry-over from other donors' samples.

V and J are TRBV4-1 and TRBJ2-5; D is unresolved. Per the germline V gene, CDR1 is MGHRA and CDR2 is YSYEKL. The CDR3 is 14 residues long. Trimming took 3 bases from V and 0 from J, leaving 8 bases between them. CDR3 amino acids: CASSHGQYQETQYF. The DNA for the CDR3 is TGCGCCAGCAGCCACGGGCAGTACCAAGAGACCCAGTACTTC.

This clonotype has at least ten counts. V usage is TRBV7-2 and J usage is TRBJ1-2; no reliable D call. The CDR3 has 15 amino acids. V shed 3 bases and J shed 0 bases, with 11 bases lying between them. Per the germline V gene, CDR1 is SGHTA and CDR2 is FQGNSA. Here the CDR3 DNA reads TGTGCCAGCAGCTTGTTCGCCTCTTCTAACTATGGCTACACCTTC. It encodes CASSLFASSNYGYTF.

This clonotype was counted only a few times. The chain combines TRBV2 with TRBJ1-5; TRBD1 aligns across 10 bases. Germline V gene sequence: CDR1 SNHLY, CDR2 FYNNEI. The CDR3 extends over 14 amino acids. V trimming: 4 bases; J trimming: 6 bases; junction bases outside the gene matches: 3. The CDR3 coding sequence is TGTGCCAGCAGTGGGACAGGGGGACTTCAGCCCCAGCATTTT. Translated: CASSGTGGLQPQHF.

This clonotype was observed many times. The J gene is TRBJ1-1, the V gene TRBV12-5; 9 bases match TRBD1. V dropped 6 bases and J dropped 10; count of bases not matched to a gene: 6. The V gene's germline CDR1 is LGHNT and CDR2 FRNRAP. This CDR3 spans 12 amino acids. The CDR3 DNA sequence: TGTGCTAGTGGGCCGGACAGGGGAAGAGCTTTCTTT. Translating gives CASGPDRGRAFF.

The chain joins TRBV18 to TRBJ1-1; D remains ambiguous. Germline V gives CDR1 KGHSH, CDR2 LQKENI. This CDR3 is built from 14 residues. V was cut by 1 base and J by 0 bases, with 6 bases left in between. CDR3 nucleotides: TGTGCCAGCTCACCACGCAGTTTGAACACTGAAGCTTTCTTT. Translation: CASSPRSLNTEAFF.

This clonotype was observed a single time. V is TRBV24-1 and J is TRBJ1-5; D call uncertain. V was cut by 0 bases and J by 6 bases, with 5 bases left in between. The CDR3 loop spans 13 amino acids. Germline V gene data show CDR1 as KGHDR and CDR2 as SFDVKD. The CDR3 protein is CATSDLRGQPQHF. The CDR3 region has the DNA TGTGCCACCAGTGATTTGCGCGGTCAGCCCCAGCATTTT.

This clonotype has just a few counts. The chain uses TRBV12-3 or TRBV12-4 and TRBJ2-7; 8 bases match TRBD2. The CDR3 has 15 residues. V shed 3 bases and J 3 bases; nucleotides not matched to a gene: 7. CDR3 nucleotides: TGTGCCAGCAGTTTCCATTCCAGCGGGGGCTACGAGCAGTACTTC. Protein sequence: CASSFHSSGGYEQYF.

This clonotype was recorded a few times. The rearrangement links TRBV6-2 or TRBV6-3 to TRBJ1-1; 7 bases agree with TRBD1. Germline V gene sequence: CDR1 MNHEY, CDR2 SVGEGT. This CDR3 spans 15 amino acids. Losses at the gene ends were 6 bases for V and 1 base for J; bases not matched to a gene: 8. This chain's CDR3 is CASRDGTATNTEAFF. CDR3 bases: TGTGCCAGCAGGGACGGGACAGCAACGAACACTGAAGCTTTCTTT.

This clonotype was found many times. This chain joins TRBV7-2 and TRBJ1-1; no reliable D call. In germline, CDR1 is SGHTA, CDR2 FQGNSA. V gave up 4 bases and J gave up 0 bases, with 15 bases separating them. The length of the CDR3 is 16 residues. DNA of the CDR3: TGTGCCAGCAGCTCCTGGGCGGTCCGGGTGAACACTGAAGCTTTCTTT. Protein sequence: CASSSWAVRVNTEAFF.

Comment on this clonotype: A much larger clone sits a single nucleotide away, making a read error possible. J is TRBJ2-7 and V is TRBV13; possible D gene TRBD1, 5 bases. Trimming took off 5 bases at V and 5 bases at J, with 7 bases between the two ends. Germline loops: CDR1 PRHDT, CDR2 FYEKMQ (reference sequence). This CDR3 is 11 amino acids long. The CDR3: CASSQGDEQYF. In DNA, the CDR3 is TGTGCCAGCAGCCAAGGGGACGAGCAGTACTTC.

The gene calls are TRBV3-1 and TRBJ2-7, with D possibly being TRBD2 (6 bases). This CDR3 spans 14 amino acids. The V and J ends lost 4 bases and 7 bases respectively, with 17 bases between them. CDR1 is LGHDT, CDR2 YNNKEL, per germline (reference sequence). The CDR3 spells CASSPLTGTSEQYF. CDR3 nucleotides: TGTGCCAGCAGCCCTCTAACCGGGACTTCTGAGCAGTACTTC.

This chain uses TRBV4-1 with TRBJ1-1; D unclear. Trimming shortened V by 4 bases and J by 4 bases, and 19 bases separated the two germline ends. This CDR3 spans 16 amino acids. Germline V gene sequence: CDR1 MGHRA, CDR2 YSYEKL. CDR3 coding DNA: TGCGCCAGCAGCCTCGGGTCTCTAGGGCGGGTCACTGAAGCTTTCTTT. It specifies CASSLGSLGRVTEAFF.

This clonotype was observed a few times. V is TRBV3-1 and J is TRBJ1-5; tentatively, D is TRBD1 (6 bases). The CDR3 is made up of 14 amino acids. Germline CDR1 reads LGHDT; CDR2 reads YNNKEL (reference sequence). V was trimmed by 8 bases and J by 3 bases, leaving 14 bases between them. CDR3 coding DNA: TGTGCCAGCGCACAGGGATCCCTCAATCAGCCCCAGCATTTT. Protein product: CASAQGSLNQPQHF.

The chain is built from TRBV7-2 and TRBJ2-5, with TRBD1 identical over 7 bases. The length of the CDR3 is 14 residues. Germline V gene sequence: CDR1 SGHTA, CDR2 FQGNSA. V dropped 6 bases and J dropped 0; count of bases not matched to a gene: 4. The CDR3 nucleotides read TGTGCCAGCAGTTATGGGACAGACCAAGAGACCCAGTACTTC. Protein sequence: CASSYGTDQETQYF. The whole variable domain, filled in from reference TRBV7-2 and TRBJ2-5, reads GAGVSQSPSNKVTEKGKDVELRCDPISGHTALYWYRQSLGQGLEFLIYFQGNSAPDKSGLPSDRFSAERTGGSVSTLTIQRTQQEDSAVYLCASSYGTDQETQYFGPGTRLLVL.

The rearrangement links TRBV20-1 to TRBJ2-3, with 9 bases aligning to TRBD2. Germline V gene data show CDR1 as DFQATT and CDR2 as SNEGSKA (reference sequence). The CDR3 contains 13 residues. CDR3 in amino acids: CSPSSGGTDTQYF. CDR3 DNA sequence: TGCAGCCCCTCTAGCGGGGGCACAGATACGCAGTATTTT.